Below, 5 T cell receptor beta chains from the same sample are listed, as sequenced in a study of lymphopenia after photon versus proton radiotherapy. Clones were read by immunoSEQ multiplex PCR, and TCRdb kept only the in-frame ones, dropping some. In the table there are 65,000 to 75,000 clones, over 80% of which are singletons. Here the sequenced sample was peripheral blood, taken from a patient treated with proton-based radiotherapy. The receptors shown here come from a man at least 80 years old with esophageal cancer.

V gene TRBV25-1 combines with J gene TRBJ1-1, with 8 bases fitting TRBD1. The CDR3 covers 13 residues. The germline V gene has CDR1 MGHDK and CDR2 SYGVNS. The V and J ends lost 7 bases and 4 bases, in that order; junction bases with no gene match: 5. CDR3 DNA: TGTGCCAGCAAGGGCGACAGGGGCACTGAAGCTTTCTTT. Translation: CASKGDRGTEAFF.

V gene TRBV5-6 combines with J gene TRBJ1-3; the match to TRBD1 covers 7 bases. CDR1 is SGHDT and CDR2 is YYEEEE in the germline V gene. J gave up 2 bases and V 1 base, and 0 bases lay outside the gene matches. The CDR3 is made up of 14 amino acids. Here the CDR3 DNA reads TGTGCCAGCAGCTTGAGGGGGCCTGGAAACACCATATATTTT. Its protein is CASSLRGPGNTIYF.

V and J are TRBV7-2 and TRBJ1-2; 9 bases fit TRBD1. With 5 bases clipped from V and 3 bases from J, the junction kept 4 bases outside the gene matches. The germline V gene has CDR1 SGHTA and CDR2 FQGNSA. The CDR3 totals 14 residues. CDR3 coding DNA: TGTGCCAGCAGCCAGGGACAGGGTGACTATGGCTACACCTTC. Translating gives CASSQGQGDYGYTF.

The rearrangement joins TRBV28 to TRBJ1-1, with unresolved D. V lost 5 bases and J lost 4, with 11 bases in between. Germline lookup yields CDR1 MDHEN and CDR2 SYDVKM. The CDR3 is 13 residues long. The CDR3 coding sequence is TGTGCCAGCAGTAGATTGCGGGGCACTGAAGCTTTCTTT. Its translation is CASSRLRGTEAFF.

This clone was detected once. The rearrangement joins TRBV5-1 to TRBJ2-7; 7 positions agree with TRBD2. The CDR3 is 14 amino acids. Germline CDR1 is SGHRS and CDR2 is YFSETQ. V trimming: 5 bases; J trimming: 3 bases; junction bases outside the gene matches: 8. The CDR3 spells CASSASGASYEQYF. The CDR3 DNA is TGCGCCAGCAGTGCAAGCGGGGCGAGCTACGAGCAGTACTTC.